The 20 T cell receptor beta chains below all came from one sample that was sequenced in a study of OX40 agonist ivuxolimab in advanced cancers. TCRdb keeps only in-frame clones here, not all; method: immunoSEQ multiplex PCR. The table records about 15,000 clones, around 80% of them present only once. The material was CD4+ or CD8+ T cells sorted from blood, obtained in a trial of the OX40 agonist ivuxolimab. Receptors were obtained from an adult with an advanced solid tumor such as melanoma, head and neck, liver or kidney cancer.

The V call is TRBV7-9, the J call TRBJ2-6, with 9 bases fitting TRBD1. The CDR3 is 18 residues long. V trimming: 3 bases; J trimming: 2 bases; junction bases outside the gene matches: 8. Per germline, CDR1 SEHNR and CDR2 FQNEAQ (reference sequence). The DNA of the CDR3 is TGTGCCAGCAGCTTTTCACAGGGGGCGGTTACTGGGGCCAACGTCCTGACTTTC. Its protein product is CASSFSQGAVTGANVLTF.

This clone was seen only a few times. The chain employs TRBV6-1 and TRBJ2-6, with D uncertain. CDR3 length: 15 amino acids. Germline loops: CDR1 MNHNS, CDR2 SASEGT. V lost 8 bases to trimming and J lost 0 bases, with 11 bases between them. The CDR3 sequence is CASEFGNSGANVLTF. The CDR3 region has the DNA TGTGCCAGCGAATTTGGAAACTCTGGGGCCAACGTCCTGACTTTC.

V is TRBV6-4 and J is TRBJ2-1; the match to TRBD2 covers 11 bases. The V gene's germline CDR1 is MRHNA and CDR2 SNTAGT. The junction had 1 base not matched to a gene; V was cut back by 3 bases and J by 6 bases. This CDR3 has 14 amino acids. The CDR3 here is CASSDSGGANEQFF. DNA for the CDR3: TGTGCCAGCAGTGATAGCGGGGGGGCCAATGAGCAGTTCTTC.

By sample fraction, this clone is medium-sized. The genes are TRBV30 and TRBJ2-1, with 8 bases fitting TRBD2. The length of the CDR3 is 16 residues. Germline CDR1 is GTSNPN and CDR2 is SVGIG (reference sequence). V was clipped by 4 bases and J by 0 bases; unmatched bases: 8. The CDR3, as DNA: TGTGCCTGGACCGGGGGGGCTTCAAGCTCCTACAATGAGCAGTTCTTC. This sequence encodes CAWTGGASSSYNEQFF.

The chain links TRBV14 to TRBJ1-1; no clear D. The germline CDR1 and CDR2 sequences are SGHDN and FVKESK. This CDR3 comprises 16 residues. The germline V and J ends were trimmed by 0 bases and 0 bases, with 11 bases remaining between them. The CDR3 loop is CASSQERTGLNTEAFF. In DNA, the CDR3 is TGTGCCAGCAGCCAAGAGCGGACGGGGTTGAACACTGAAGCTTTCTTT.

This chain uses TRBV29-1 with TRBJ1-2; a possible D gene is TRBD1 (6 bases). V lost 3 bases and J lost 2, with 10 bases in between. CDR1 and CDR2 (germline): SQVTM, ANQGSEA. The CDR3 is 13 amino acids. The CDR3: CSVEGASNYGYTF. In DNA, the CDR3 is TGCAGCGTTGAGGGGGCGTCAAACTATGGCTACACCTTC.

The count of this clone is one. The genes are TRBV27 and TRBJ2-1; D unresolved. CDR3 length: 16 amino acids. V shed 4 bases and J shed 0 bases, with 13 bases lying between them. Germline V gene data show CDR1 as MNHEY and CDR2 as SMNVEV (reference sequence). CDR3 sequence: CASSSAFQSSYNEQFF. CDR3 DNA: TGTGCCAGCAGTTCAGCGTTTCAGAGCTCCTACAATGAGCAGTTCTTC.

This clone appeared a few times. The chain has TRBV2 and TRBJ1-2; tentative D call: TRBD1 (6 bases). Per the germline V gene, CDR1 is SNHLY and CDR2 is FYNNEI. CDR3 length: 15 amino acids. V lost 9 bases and J lost 0, with 17 bases in between. Here the CDR3 reads CARTDGQLANYGYTF. Here the CDR3 DNA reads TGTGCCAGGACGGACGGACAGTTAGCTAACTATGGCTACACCTTC.

The table lists this clone with a few counts. The genes are TRBV9 and TRBJ2-2; D may be TRBD1 (5 bases). Trimming took off 0 bases at V and 3 bases at J, with 12 bases between the two ends. Germline V gene sequence: CDR1 SGDLS, CDR2 YYNGEE. The CDR3 extends over 16 amino acids. The DNA of the CDR3 is TGTGCCAGCAGCGTAGCGATAGGGGTCCACACCGGGGAGCTGTTTTTT. This encodes CASSVAIGVHTGELFF.

In its sample, this clone was seen a few times. The V and J genes are TRBV5-1 and TRBJ2-2; D perhaps matches TRBD2 (6 bases). Germline CDR1 is SGHRS and CDR2 is YFSETQ. CDR3 length equals 17 residues. Deletions cut 4 bases from V and 0 bases from J, with 16 bases between. Here the CDR3 reads CASSPEEGSPNTGELFF. Here the CDR3 DNA reads TGCGCCAGCAGCCCCGAGGAGGGCTCCCCGAACACCGGGGAGCTGTTTTTT.

This clone was counted a few times. The CDR3 DNA follows: TGTGCCAGCAGTACGGGGACACTTTACAATGAGCAGTTCTTC. Its translation: CASSTGTLYNEQFF. The chain uses TRBV6-5 and TRBJ2-1, with D tentatively TRBD1 (6 bases). The CDR3 totals 14 residues. Germline V lookup: CDR1 MNHEY, CDR2 SVGAGI. V was pared by 5 bases and J by 4 bases, with 12 bases between.

The chain has TRBV1 and TRBJ2-1; TRBD1 is the table's D call, not checked against the DNA. TRBV1 is termed a pseudogene. CDR3 length: 16 amino acids. CDR3 DNA: TGCACCAGCAGCCAAGTGGGGCATGTAAAAGTCAATGAGCAGTTCTTC. Translation: CTSSQVGHVKVNEQFF.

V is TRBV6-5 and J is TRBJ2-1; D is ambiguous. The CDR3 consists of 14 residues. The germline V gene encodes CDR1 MNHEY and CDR2 SVGAGI. With 6 bases removed from V and 2 bases from J, the gap between germline ends came to 11 bases. As DNA, the CDR3 is TGTGCCAGCAGCCGCACTGACACCTACAATGAGCAGTTCTTC. It encodes CASSRTDTYNEQFF.

The rearrangement joins TRBV6-1 to TRBJ2-5, with D maybe TRBD2 (5 bases). V gave up 6 bases and J gave up 3 bases, with 5 bases separating them. This CDR3 spans 11 amino acids. CDR1 and CDR2 (germline): MNHNS, SASEGT. The CDR3 loop reads CASRGEETQYF. CDR3 DNA: TGTGCCAGCAGGGGAGAAGAGACCCAGTACTTC.

This chain uses TRBV2 with TRBJ1-2; 8 bases are a match to TRBD1. V shed 6 bases and J 7 bases; nucleotides not matched to a gene: 10. Germline V gene data show CDR1 as SNHLY and CDR2 as FYNNEI. This CDR3 is 14 amino acids long. CDR3 sequence reads: CASRRTGSASGYTF. In nucleotides, the CDR3 is TGTGCCAGCAGGCGGACAGGGTCCGCTTCTGGCTACACCTTC.

The CDR3 loop is CASGFKPPRTDTQYF. CDR3 nucleotide sequence: TGTGCTAGTGGTTTCAAACCCCCCCGGACGGATACGCAGTATTTT. V gene TRBV12-5 combines with J gene TRBJ2-3, with no clear D. The CDR3 runs 15 residues. Looked up from germline, CDR1 is LGHNT and CDR2 is FRNRAP. V lost 3 bases to trimming and J lost 6 bases, with 16 bases between them.

V usage is TRBV25-1 and J usage is TRBJ2-1; D tentatively reads TRBD1 or TRBD2 (6 bases each). CDR1 and CDR2 from the germline V gene are MGHDK and SYGVNS. With 8 bases removed from V and 9 bases from J, the gap between germline ends came to 14 bases. The CDR3 runs 12 residues. The CDR3 bases are TGTGCCAGCCGGGAAGGGGGGAGTGAGCAGTTCTTC. The encoded protein is CASREGGSEQFF.

The chain is built from TRBV5-4 and TRBJ2-1; TRBD2 aligns across 9 bases. The CDR3 is made up of 15 amino acids. Unmatched junction bases numbered 5, after V lost 2 bases and J lost 5 bases. Per germline, CDR1 SGHNT and CDR2 YYREEE (reference sequence). The CDR3, as DNA: TGTGCCAGCAGCTTCGTAGCGGGGGCGCACAATGAGCAGTTCTTC. It encodes CASSFVAGAHNEQFF.

The chain couples TRBV6-5 to TRBJ2-3; D is ambiguous. CDR3 length: 13 amino acids. V lost 7 bases and J 0 bases, leaving 8 bases between the germline ends. Germline V gene sequence: CDR1 MNHEY, CDR2 SVGAGI. The CDR3 DNA follows: TGTGCCAGCACCAGTCCTAGCACAGATACGCAGTATTTT. This codes for CASTSPSTDTQYF.

V is TRBV6-1 and J is TRBJ2-1; 7 bases are shared with TRBD2. The CDR3 consists of 13 residues. J gave up 5 bases and V 6 bases, and 4 bases lay outside the gene matches. Germline V gives CDR1 MNHNS, CDR2 SASEGT. In DNA form, the CDR3 reads TGTGCCAGCAGGGCCGGGACTAACAATGAGCAGTTCTTC. This codes for CASRAGTNNEQFF.